The text below deals with one T cell receptor beta chain. This clonotype was detected ten times or more. Its antigen remains unidentified. Base qualities are not recorded, but no much larger clone differs from it by a single base. Per the publication, the treatment or condition label means: in vitro stimulation with specific CMV peptide epitopes to enrich CMV-specific T cells. TCRdb shows the sequencer as Illumina HiSeq 1500. Clones were called with MiXCR by TCRdb after fastp trimmed the public reads at Q25, and only in-frame beta chains were retained. Records with the same CDR3 protein are collapsed into one entry carrying the most frequent genes and DNA. The sample records nearly 700,000 distinct CDR3 sequences, around a third of which are singletons. The ten largest clones add up to about 18% of the sample. This sample is part of a study of T cell repertoires in cytomegalovirus infection (dated by TCRdb to the late 2010s). The study in broad terms: Alongside well-studied HLA-B-restricted epitopes, the peptide stimulations were aimed at recently identified HLA-C-restricted CMV epitopes, whose presentation resists viral immunomodulation. Donor HLA type was relevant to the analysis, because carriage of CMV infection together with the matching HLA type was indicated by public TCR beta signatures. General findings and caveats noted by the study authors: In both this cohort and an independent approximately 370-donor cohort, the cumulative frequency of public TCR beta family members distinguished carriers of CMV infection plus the relevant HLA type. The ex vivo response was dominated by HLA-C-restricted CMV-specific TCR beta clonotypes, which also provided the single most frequent clonotype in two of eight donors.

At the junction V is shortened by 3 bases and J by 8 bases, with 20 bases in between. Including the terminal cysteine and phenylalanine, the CDR3 comprises 16 residues. Only the CDR3 DNA is retained, 48 bases long and in frame from the first base. The germline V gene sets CDR1 to SGHTA and CDR2 to FQGNSA. This sequence uses TRBV7-2 and TRBJ2-1, with the D call perhaps TRBD1 or TRBD2, each one matching 6 bases. This TCR came from a human donor in good health (CMV status not recorded). Some clones in this sample may be carry-over from other donors' samples. This specimen was cultured PBMCs, taken from culture after CMV antigen stimulation. The CDR3 loop reads CASSFSGGGRRYEQFF. The DNA sequence is given as TGTGCCAGCAGCTTTAGTGGTGGGGGGCGCAGGTATGAGCAGTTCTTC. Extended through the reference TRBV7-2 and TRBJ2-1 proteins, this CDR3 yields the full variable domain: GAGVSQSPSNKVTEKGKDVELRCDPISGHTALYWYRQSLGQGLEFLIYFQGNSAPDKSGLPSDRFSAERTGGSVSTLTIQRTQQEDSAVYLCASSFSGGGRRYEQFFGPGTRLTVL.